This T cell receptor (beta chain) stems from a study of blood T cell repertoires in COVID-19. Assay: immunoSEQ multiplex PCR; the TCRdb copy retains only in-frame clones and omits some. This table has more than 15,000 clones, under 90% appearing once. The germline CDR1 and CDR2 sequences are SEHNR and FQNEAQ (reference sequence). Trimming removed 5 bases from V and 4 bases from J, with 6 bases in between. CDR3 length: 12 amino acids. This clone was observed a handful of times. This TCR came from a human donor in a cohort sampled during active COVID-19. The chain combines TRBV7-9 with TRBJ1-5; D gene ambiguous. Sequences were obtained from peripheral blood. CDR3 in amino acids: CASSRDNQPQHF. DNA for the CDR3: TGTGCCAGCAGCCGGGATAATCAGCCCCAGCATTTT.